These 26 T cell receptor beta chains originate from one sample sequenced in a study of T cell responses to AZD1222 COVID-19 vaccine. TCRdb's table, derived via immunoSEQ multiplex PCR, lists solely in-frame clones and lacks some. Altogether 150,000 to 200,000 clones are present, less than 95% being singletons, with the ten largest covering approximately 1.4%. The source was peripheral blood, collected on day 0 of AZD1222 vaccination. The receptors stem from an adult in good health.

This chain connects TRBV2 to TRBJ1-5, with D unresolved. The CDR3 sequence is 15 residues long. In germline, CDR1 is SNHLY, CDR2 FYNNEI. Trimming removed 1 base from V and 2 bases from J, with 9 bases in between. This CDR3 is CASSEEILGNQPQHF. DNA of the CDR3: TGTGCCAGCAGTGAAGAAATCTTAGGCAATCAGCCCCAGCATTTT.

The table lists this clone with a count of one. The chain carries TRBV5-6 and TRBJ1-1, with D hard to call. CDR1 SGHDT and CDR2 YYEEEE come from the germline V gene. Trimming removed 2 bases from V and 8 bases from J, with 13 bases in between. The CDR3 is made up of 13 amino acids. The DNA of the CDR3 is TGTGCCAGCAGCTTATGGTCAAACGGAGAAGCTTTCTTT. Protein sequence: CASSLWSNGEAFF.

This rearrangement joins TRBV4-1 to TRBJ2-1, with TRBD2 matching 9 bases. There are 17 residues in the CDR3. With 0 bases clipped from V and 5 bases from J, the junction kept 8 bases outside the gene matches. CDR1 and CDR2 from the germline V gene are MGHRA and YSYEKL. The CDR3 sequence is CASSQEPTSGLDNEQFF. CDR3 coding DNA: TGCGCCAGCAGCCAAGAACCCACTAGCGGGCTAGACAATGAGCAGTTCTTC.

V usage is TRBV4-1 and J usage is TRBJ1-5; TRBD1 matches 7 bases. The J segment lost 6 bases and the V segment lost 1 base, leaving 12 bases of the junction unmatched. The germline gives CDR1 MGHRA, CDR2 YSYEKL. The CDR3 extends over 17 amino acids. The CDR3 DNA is TGCGCCAGCAGCCAAGGAAGGGAGAGGGGGCACGGTCAGCCCCAGCATTTT. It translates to CASSQGRERGHGQPQHF.

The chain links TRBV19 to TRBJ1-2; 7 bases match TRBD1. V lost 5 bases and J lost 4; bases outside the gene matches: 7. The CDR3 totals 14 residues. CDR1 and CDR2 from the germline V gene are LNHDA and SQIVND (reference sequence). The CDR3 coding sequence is TGTGCCAGTAGTCCGCCGACAGGGCGCTATGGCTACACCTTC. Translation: CASSPPTGRYGYTF. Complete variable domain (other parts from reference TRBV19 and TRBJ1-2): DGGITQSPKYLFRKEGQNVTLSCEQNLNHDAMYWYRQDPGQGLRLIYYSQIVNDFQKGDIAEGYSVSREKKESFPLTVTSAQKNPTAFYLCASSPPTGRYGYTFGSGTRLTVV.

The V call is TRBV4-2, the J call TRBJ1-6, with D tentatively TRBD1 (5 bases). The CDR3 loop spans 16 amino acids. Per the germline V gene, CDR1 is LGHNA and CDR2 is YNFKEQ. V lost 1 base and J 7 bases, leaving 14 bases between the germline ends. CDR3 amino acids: CASSQGQRDLNSPLHF. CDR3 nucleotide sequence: TGTGCCAGCAGCCAAGGACAACGGGACTTGAATTCACCCCTCCACTTT.

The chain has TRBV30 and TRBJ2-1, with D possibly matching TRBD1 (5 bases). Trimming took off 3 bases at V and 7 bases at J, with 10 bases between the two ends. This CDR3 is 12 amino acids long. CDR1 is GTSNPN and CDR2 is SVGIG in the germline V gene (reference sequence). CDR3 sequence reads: CAWSAQGNEQFF. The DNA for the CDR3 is TGTGCCTGGAGCGCTCAGGGTAATGAGCAGTTCTTC.

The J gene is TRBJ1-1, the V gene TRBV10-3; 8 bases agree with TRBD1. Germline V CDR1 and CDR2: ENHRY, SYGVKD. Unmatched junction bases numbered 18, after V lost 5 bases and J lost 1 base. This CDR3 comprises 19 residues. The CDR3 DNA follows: TGTGCCATCAGTATCAGAGGAAGCCGCACGGACAGGGCGAACACTGAAGCTTTCTTT. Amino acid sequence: CAISIRGSRTDRANTEAFF.

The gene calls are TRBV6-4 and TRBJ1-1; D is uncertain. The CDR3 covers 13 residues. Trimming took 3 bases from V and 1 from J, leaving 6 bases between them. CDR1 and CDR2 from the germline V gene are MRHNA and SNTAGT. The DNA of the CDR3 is TGTGCCAGCAGTGAGGCAGGGAACACTGAAGCTTTCTTT. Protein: CASSEAGNTEAFF.

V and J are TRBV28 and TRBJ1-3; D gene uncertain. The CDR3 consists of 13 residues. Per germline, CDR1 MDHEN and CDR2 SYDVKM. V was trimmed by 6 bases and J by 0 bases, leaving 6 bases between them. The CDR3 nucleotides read TGTGCCAGCAGATATAGCTCTGGAAACACCATATATTTT. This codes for CASRYSSGNTIYF.

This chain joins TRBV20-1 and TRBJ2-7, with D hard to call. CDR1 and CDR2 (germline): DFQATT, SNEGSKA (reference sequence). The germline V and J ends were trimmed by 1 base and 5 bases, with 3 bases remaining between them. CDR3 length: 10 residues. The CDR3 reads CSARGNEQYF. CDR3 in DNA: TGCAGTGCTAGAGGGAACGAGCAGTACTTC.

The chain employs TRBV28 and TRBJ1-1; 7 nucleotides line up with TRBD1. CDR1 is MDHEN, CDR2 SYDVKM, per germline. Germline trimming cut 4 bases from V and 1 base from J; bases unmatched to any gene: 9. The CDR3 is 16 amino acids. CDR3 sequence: CASSYRVWDRNTEAFF. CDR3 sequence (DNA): TGTGCCAGCAGTTATAGGGTTTGGGACAGGAACACTGAAGCTTTCTTT.

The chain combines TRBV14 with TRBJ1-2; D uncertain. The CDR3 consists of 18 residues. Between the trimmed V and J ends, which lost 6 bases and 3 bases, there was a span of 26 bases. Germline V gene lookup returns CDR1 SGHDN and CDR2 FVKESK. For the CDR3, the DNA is TGTGCCAGCAGTCCCGGCCGAGACTCTACGAACCTCTACTATGGCTACACCTTC. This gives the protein CASSPGRDSTNLYYGYTF.

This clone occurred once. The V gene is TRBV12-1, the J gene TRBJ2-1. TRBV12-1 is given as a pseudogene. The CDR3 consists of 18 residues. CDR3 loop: CASSFGGCGPASYNEQFF. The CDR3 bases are TGTGCCAGCAGCTTTGGGGGGTGCGGGCCGGCCTCCTACAATGAGCAGTTCTTC.

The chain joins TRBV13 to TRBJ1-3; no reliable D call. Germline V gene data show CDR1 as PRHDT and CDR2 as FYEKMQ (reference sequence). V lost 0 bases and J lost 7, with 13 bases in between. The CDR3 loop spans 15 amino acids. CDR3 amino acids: CASSLGQVKGNTIYF. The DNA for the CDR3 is TGTGCCAGCAGCTTAGGGCAGGTTAAAGGGAACACCATATATTTT.

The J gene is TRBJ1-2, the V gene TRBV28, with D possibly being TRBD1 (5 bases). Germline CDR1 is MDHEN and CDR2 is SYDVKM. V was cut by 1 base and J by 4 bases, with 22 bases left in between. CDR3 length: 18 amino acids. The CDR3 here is CASSLLGTAKPRGYGYTF. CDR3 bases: TGTGCCAGCAGTTTATTAGGCACAGCCAAACCTAGGGGCTATGGCTACACCTTC.

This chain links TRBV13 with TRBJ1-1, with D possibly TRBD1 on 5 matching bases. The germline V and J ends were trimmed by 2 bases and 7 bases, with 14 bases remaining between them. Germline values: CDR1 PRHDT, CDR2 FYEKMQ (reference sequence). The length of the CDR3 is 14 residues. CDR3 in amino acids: CASSLTRGINEAFF. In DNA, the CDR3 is TGTGCCAGCAGCTTAACTCGGGGGATAAATGAAGCTTTCTTT. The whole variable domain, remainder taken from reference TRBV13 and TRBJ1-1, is AAGVIQSPRHLIKEKRETATLKCYPIPRHDTVYWYQQGPGQDPQFLISFYEKMQSDKGSIPDRFSAQQFSDYHSELNMSSLELGDSALYFCASSLTRGINEAFFGQGTRLTVV.

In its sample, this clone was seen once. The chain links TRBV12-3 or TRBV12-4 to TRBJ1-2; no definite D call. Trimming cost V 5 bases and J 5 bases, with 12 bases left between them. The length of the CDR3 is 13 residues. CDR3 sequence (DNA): TGTGCCAGCAGTGAAGACACCCTTTATGGCTACACCTTC. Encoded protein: CASSEDTLYGYTF.

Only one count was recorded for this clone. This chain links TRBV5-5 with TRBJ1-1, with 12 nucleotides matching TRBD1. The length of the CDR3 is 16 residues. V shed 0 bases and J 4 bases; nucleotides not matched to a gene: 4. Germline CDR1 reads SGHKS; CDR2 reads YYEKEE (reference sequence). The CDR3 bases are TGTGCCAGCAGCTTGGGCCAGGGACAGGGGGCCACTGAAGCTTTCTTT. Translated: CASSLGQGQGATEAFF.

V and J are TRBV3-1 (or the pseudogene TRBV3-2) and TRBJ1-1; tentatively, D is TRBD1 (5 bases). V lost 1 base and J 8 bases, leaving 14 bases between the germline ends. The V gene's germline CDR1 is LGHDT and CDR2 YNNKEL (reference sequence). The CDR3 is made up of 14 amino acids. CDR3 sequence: CASSQVGGAVEAFF. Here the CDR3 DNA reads TGTGCCAGCAGCCAAGTGGGAGGGGCCGTGGAAGCTTTCTTT.

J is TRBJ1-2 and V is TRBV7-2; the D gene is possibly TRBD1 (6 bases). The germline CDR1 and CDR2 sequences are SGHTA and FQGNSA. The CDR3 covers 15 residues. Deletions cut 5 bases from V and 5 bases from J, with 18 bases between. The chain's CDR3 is CASSPRLGAGYGYTF. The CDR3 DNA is TGTGCCAGCAGCCCTCGTTTGGGGGCGGGTTATGGCTACACCTTC.

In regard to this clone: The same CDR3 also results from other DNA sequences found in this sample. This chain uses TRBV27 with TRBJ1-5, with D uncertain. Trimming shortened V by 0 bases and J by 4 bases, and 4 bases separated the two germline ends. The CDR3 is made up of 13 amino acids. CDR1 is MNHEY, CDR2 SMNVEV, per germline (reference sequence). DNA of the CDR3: TGTGCCAGCAGTTTATCTGGGAATCAGCCCCAGCATTTT. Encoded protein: CASSLSGNQPQHF.

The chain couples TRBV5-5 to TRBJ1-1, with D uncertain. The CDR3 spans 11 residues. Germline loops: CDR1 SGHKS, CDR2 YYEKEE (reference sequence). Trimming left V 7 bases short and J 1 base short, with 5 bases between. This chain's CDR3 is CASRENTEAFF. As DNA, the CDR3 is TGTGCCAGCCGGGAGAACACTGAAGCTTTCTTT.

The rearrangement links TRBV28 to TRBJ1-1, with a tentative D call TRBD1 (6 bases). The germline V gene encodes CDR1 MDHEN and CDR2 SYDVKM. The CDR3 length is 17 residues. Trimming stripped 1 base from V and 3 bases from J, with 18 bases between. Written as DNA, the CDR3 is TGTGCCAGCAGTTTATCCGTCGGGGCCAGGGGAGACACTGAAGCTTTCTTT. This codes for CASSLSVGARGDTEAFF.

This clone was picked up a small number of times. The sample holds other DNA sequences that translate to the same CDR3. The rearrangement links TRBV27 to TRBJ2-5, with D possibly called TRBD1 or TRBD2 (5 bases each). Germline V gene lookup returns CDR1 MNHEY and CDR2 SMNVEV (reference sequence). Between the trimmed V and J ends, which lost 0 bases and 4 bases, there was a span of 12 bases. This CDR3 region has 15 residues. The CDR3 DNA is TGTGCCAGCAGTTTATCCGGGACCTACGGAGAGACCCAGTACTTC. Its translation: CASSLSGTYGETQYF.

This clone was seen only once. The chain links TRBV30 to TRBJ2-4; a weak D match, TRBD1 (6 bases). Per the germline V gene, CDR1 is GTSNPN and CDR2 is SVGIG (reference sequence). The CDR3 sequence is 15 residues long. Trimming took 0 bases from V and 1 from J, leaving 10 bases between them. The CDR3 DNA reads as TGTGCCTGGAGTGTTCAGGGGCGGGCCAAAAACATTCAGTACTTC. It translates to CAWSVQGRAKNIQYF.